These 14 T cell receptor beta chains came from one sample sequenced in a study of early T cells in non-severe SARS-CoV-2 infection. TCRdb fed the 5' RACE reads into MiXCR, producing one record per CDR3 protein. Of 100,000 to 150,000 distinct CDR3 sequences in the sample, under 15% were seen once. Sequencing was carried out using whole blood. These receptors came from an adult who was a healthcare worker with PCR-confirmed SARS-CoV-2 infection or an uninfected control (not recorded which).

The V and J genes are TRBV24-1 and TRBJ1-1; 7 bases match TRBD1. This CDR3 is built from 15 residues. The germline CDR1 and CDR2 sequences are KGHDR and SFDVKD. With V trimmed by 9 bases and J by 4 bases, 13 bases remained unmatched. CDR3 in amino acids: CATFAHPNRGTEAFF. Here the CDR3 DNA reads TGTGCCACCTTTGCCCATCCCAACAGGGGCACTGAAGCTTTCTTT.

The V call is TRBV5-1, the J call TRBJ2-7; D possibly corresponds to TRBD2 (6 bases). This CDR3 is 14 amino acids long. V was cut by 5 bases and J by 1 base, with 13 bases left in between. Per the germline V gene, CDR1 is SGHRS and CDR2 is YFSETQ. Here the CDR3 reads CASRPSGRSYEQYF. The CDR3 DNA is TGCGCCAGCAGACCCTCGGGGAGGTCCTACGAGCAGTACTTC.

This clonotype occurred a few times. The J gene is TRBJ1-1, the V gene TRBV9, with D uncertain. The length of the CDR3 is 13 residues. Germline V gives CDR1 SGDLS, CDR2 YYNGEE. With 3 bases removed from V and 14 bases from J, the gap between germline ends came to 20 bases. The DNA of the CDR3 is TGTGCCAGCAGCGCCCAGAGTGAAAGGCCTGCCTTCTTT. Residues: CASSAQSERPAFF.

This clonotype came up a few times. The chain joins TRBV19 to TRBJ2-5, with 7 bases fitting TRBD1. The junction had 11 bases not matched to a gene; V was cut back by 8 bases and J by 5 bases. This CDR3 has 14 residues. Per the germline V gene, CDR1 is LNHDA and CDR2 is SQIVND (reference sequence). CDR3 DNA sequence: TGTGCCAGTCGTGAGAGGGGGCGAGTGGAGACCCAGTACTTC. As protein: CASRERGRVETQYF.

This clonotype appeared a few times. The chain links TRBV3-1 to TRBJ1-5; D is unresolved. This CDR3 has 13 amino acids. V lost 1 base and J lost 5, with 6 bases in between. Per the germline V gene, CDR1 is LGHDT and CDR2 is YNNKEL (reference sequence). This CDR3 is CASSQGLDQPQHF. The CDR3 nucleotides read TGTGCCAGCAGCCAAGGTCTGGATCAGCCCCAGCATTTT.

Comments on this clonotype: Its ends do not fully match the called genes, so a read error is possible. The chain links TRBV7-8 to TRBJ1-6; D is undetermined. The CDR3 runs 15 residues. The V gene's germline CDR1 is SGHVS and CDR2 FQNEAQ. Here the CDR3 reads CASSFGASNNSPLHF. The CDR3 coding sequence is TGTGCCAGCAGCTTCGGCGCCTCCAATAATTCACCCCTCCACTTT. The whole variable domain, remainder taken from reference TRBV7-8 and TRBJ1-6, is GAGVSQSPRYKVAKRGQDVALRCDPISGHVSLFWYQQALGQGPEFLTYFQNEAQLDKSGLPSDRFFAERPEGSVSTLKIQRTQQEDSAVYLCASSFGASNNSPLHFGNGTRLTVT.

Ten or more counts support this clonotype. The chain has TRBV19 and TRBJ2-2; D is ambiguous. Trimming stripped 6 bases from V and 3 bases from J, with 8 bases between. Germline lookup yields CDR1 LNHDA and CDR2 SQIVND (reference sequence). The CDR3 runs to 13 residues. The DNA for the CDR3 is TGTGCCAGTAGATCTGGACACACCGGGGAGCTGTTTTTT. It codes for CASRSGHTGELFF.

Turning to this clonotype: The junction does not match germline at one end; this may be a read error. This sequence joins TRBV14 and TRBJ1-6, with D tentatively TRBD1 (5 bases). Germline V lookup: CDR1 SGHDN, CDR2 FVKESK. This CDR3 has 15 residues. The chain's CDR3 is CTSSQGDFYNSPLHF. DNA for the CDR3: TGTACCAGCAGCCAAGGGGACTTCTATAATTCACCCCTCCACTTT.

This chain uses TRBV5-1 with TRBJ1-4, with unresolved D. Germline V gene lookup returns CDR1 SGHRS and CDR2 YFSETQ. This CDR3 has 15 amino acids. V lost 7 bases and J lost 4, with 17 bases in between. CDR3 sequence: CASASTDGDNEKLFF. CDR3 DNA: TGCGCCAGCGCTTCTACGGACGGAGATAATGAAAAACTGTTTTTT. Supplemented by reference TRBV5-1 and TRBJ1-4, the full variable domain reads KAGVTQTPRYLIKTRGQQVTLSCSPISGHRSVSWYQQTPGQGLQFLFEYFSETQRNKGNFPGRFSGRQFSNSRSEMNVSTLELGDSALYLCASASTDGDNEKLFFGSGTQLSVL.

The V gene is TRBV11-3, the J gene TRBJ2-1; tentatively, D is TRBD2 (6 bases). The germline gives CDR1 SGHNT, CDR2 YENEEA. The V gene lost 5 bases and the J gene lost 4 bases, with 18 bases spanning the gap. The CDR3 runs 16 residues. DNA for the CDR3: TGTGCCAGCAGCCAGGGAGGAAGCGGAGCTTACAATGAGCAGTTCTTC. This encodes CASSQGGSGAYNEQFF.

CDR3 nucleotides: TGCAGCGTCCGGGACAGCCAAGAGACCCAGTACTTC. Translation: CSVRDSQETQYF. The V gene is TRBV29-1, the J gene TRBJ2-5, with 7 bases identical to TRBD1. J was trimmed by 1 base and V by 6 bases; bases with no gene match: 2. CDR1 and CDR2 from the germline V gene are SQVTM and ANQGSEA. This CDR3 comprises 12 residues.

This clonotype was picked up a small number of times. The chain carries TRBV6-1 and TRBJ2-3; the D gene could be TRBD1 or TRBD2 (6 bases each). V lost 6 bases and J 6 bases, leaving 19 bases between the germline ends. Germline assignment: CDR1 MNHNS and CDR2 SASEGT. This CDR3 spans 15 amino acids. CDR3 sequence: CASSLEGGQRDTQYF. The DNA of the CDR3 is TGTGCCAGCAGCCTTGAGGGGGGTCAACGGGATACGCAGTATTTT.

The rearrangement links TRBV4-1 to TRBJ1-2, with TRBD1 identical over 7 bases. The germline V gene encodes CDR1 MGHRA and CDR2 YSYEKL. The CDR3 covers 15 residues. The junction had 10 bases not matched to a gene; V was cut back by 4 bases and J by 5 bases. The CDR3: CASSRTGTALYGYTF. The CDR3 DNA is TGCGCCAGCAGCCGGACCGGGACAGCGTTATATGGCTACACCTTC.

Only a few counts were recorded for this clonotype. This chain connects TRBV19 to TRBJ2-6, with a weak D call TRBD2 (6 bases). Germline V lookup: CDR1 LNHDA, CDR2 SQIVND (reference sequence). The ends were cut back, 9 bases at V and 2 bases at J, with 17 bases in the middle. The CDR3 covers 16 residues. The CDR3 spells CASGPGLLTGANVLTF. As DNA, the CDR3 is TGTGCCAGCGGACCGGGACTCCTCACTGGGGCCAACGTCCTGACTTTC.